The 16 T cell receptor beta chains presented below share a single source sample, sequenced in a study of cytomegalovirus exposure and HLA in healthy donors. The primer mix had 60 Vbeta and 13 Jbeta primers. Some clones are missing from TCRdb's copy, which holds only in-frame ones; the method was immunoSEQ multiplex PCR. The sample records around 120,000 clones, over 60% being singletons. The specimen was PBMCs. The receptors were sampled from a man aged 30-40 years in good health and CMV-seronegative.

This chain joins TRBV27 and TRBJ2-7; 7 positions match TRBD2. Per the germline V gene, CDR1 is MNHEY and CDR2 is SMNVEV (reference sequence). The CDR3 sequence is 14 residues long. Losses at the gene ends were 6 bases for V and 2 bases for J; bases not matched to a gene: 7. CDR3 coding DNA: TGTGCCAGCAGCCCTCGCGGGAGTGCCTACGAGCAGTACTTC. Translation gives CASSPRGSAYEQYF.

This clone was counted a single time. The CDR3 sequence is CASSLGQGADTQYF. In DNA form, the CDR3 reads TGTGCCAGCAGCTTGGGACAGGGCGCAGATACGCAGTATTTT. The chain links TRBV5-8 to TRBJ2-3; TRBD1 aligns across 7 bases. The CDR3 extends over 14 amino acids. The junction had 2 bases not matched to a gene; V was cut back by 0 bases and J by 4 bases. The V gene's germline CDR1 is SGHTS and CDR2 YDEGEE.

The rearrangement links TRBV9 to TRBJ2-1; D unclear. Germline assignment: CDR1 SGDLS and CDR2 YYNGEE. This CDR3 region has 16 residues. Trimming took off 4 bases at V and 3 bases at J, with 17 bases between the two ends. The CDR3 loop reads CASSSSEVQDYNEQFF. The CDR3 DNA is TGTGCCAGCAGCTCATCCGAAGTGCAGGACTACAATGAGCAGTTCTTC.

This chain connects TRBV4-3 to TRBJ1-2; 7 nucleotides line up with TRBD1. CDR1 and CDR2 from the germline V gene are LGHNA and YSLEER. The CDR3 length is 15 residues. Trimming removed 6 bases from V and 4 bases from J; junction bases left unmatched: 11. The CDR3: CASSKRDRYSYGYTF. The CDR3 DNA reads TGCGCCAGCAGTAAGAGGGACAGATACTCCTATGGCTACACCTTC.

This clone was observed a few times. The chain links TRBV4-1 to TRBJ1-1; no definite D call. This CDR3 has 14 residues. V lost 0 bases, J lost 11 bases, and 16 bases lay in between. Germline V gives CDR1 MGHRA, CDR2 YSYEKL. Written as DNA, the CDR3 is TGCGCCAGCAGCCAAGATCCCCTCCCGAGAGGGGCTTTCTTT. It specifies CASSQDPLPRGAFF.

This clone appeared a single time. The chain uses TRBV5-4 and TRBJ2-7; possible D gene TRBD1, 6 bases. Trimming removed 5 bases at V and 2 bases at J, with 11 bases between. The V gene's germline CDR1 is SGHNT and CDR2 YYREEE (reference sequence). The CDR3 runs to 13 residues. In DNA form, the CDR3 reads TGTGCCAGCAGTTTTGGACAGACCTACGAGCAGTACTTC. This sequence encodes CASSFGQTYEQYF.

The chain employs TRBV6-5 and TRBJ2-5, with 16 positions matching TRBD2. The germline V gene encodes CDR1 MNHEY and CDR2 SVGAGI. The CDR3 runs to 16 residues. The V and J ends lost 4 bases and 4 bases, in that order; junction bases with no gene match: 3. The CDR3 reads CASSLGLAGGPETQYF. In nucleotides, the CDR3 is TGTGCCAGCAGTTTGGGACTAGCGGGGGGGCCAGAGACCCAGTACTTC.

This clone has only one observation. This sequence joins TRBV27 and TRBJ1-2; 7 nucleotides align to TRBD1. The V gene's germline CDR1 is MNHEY and CDR2 SMNVEV (reference sequence). The CDR3 length is 17 residues. Trimming removed 6 bases from V and 0 bases from J; junction bases left unmatched: 13. CDR3 region: CASSLITPTGANYGYTF. The CDR3 DNA reads as TGTGCCAGCAGCCTTATCACGCCCACAGGGGCTAACTATGGCTACACCTTC.

V and J are TRBV28 and TRBJ1-1; D gene ambiguous. In germline, CDR1 is MDHEN, CDR2 SYDVKM. This CDR3 has 13 amino acids. V dropped 2 bases and J dropped 4 bases, with 8 bases sitting between them. The CDR3 region has the DNA TGTGCCAGCAGTTTAAGGACTGGCACTGAAGCTTTCTTT. This codes for CASSLRTGTEAFF.

The rearrangement joins TRBV14 to TRBJ1-1, with 9 bases lining up with TRBD1. The junction had 8 bases not matched to a gene; V was cut back by 4 bases and J by 2 bases. CDR3 size: 16 residues. The V gene's germline CDR1 is SGHDN and CDR2 FVKESK. The DNA of the CDR3 is TGTGCCAGCAGCCTGCAGACAGGGGGTTATAACACTGAAGCTTTCTTT. Encoded protein: CASSLQTGGYNTEAFF.

V and J are TRBV27 and TRBJ2-7; a weak D match, TRBD2 (5 bases). The germline V gene encodes CDR1 MNHEY and CDR2 SMNVEV (reference sequence). CDR3 length equals 16 residues. V was trimmed by 3 bases and J by 0 bases, leaving 15 bases between them. The CDR3 spells CASSFSHRGSSYEQYF. CDR3 DNA: TGTGCCAGCAGTTTTTCCCACCGAGGGAGCTCCTACGAGCAGTACTTC.

This chain uses TRBV6-5 with TRBJ1-2; 9 bases line up with TRBD1. This CDR3 has 15 residues. CDR1 is MNHEY and CDR2 is SVGAGI in the germline V gene. V was clipped by 9 bases and J by 5 bases; unmatched bases: 13. In DNA, the CDR3 is TGTGCCAGTGCTTCAAGTGGGACAGGGCCTTATGGCTACACCTTC. Translating gives CASASSGTGPYGYTF.

The V and J genes are TRBV29-1 and TRBJ1-3; a possible D gene is TRBD1 (6 bases). V lost 2 bases to trimming and J lost 4 bases, with 21 bases between them. Germline V gene data show CDR1 as SQVTM and CDR2 as ANQGSEA. The length of the CDR3 is 17 residues. The CDR3 spells CSVEKPVVDRLGNTIYF. CDR3 DNA: TGCAGCGTTGAAAAACCCGTTGTGGACAGACTGGGAAACACCATATATTTT.

The chain recombines TRBV14 with TRBJ1-4, with TRBD1 as a possible D gene (5 bases). CDR3 size: 16 residues. V was cut by 1 base and J by 8 bases, with 17 bases left in between. CDR1 is SGHDN and CDR2 is FVKESK in the germline V gene. As DNA, the CDR3 is TGTGCCAGCAGCCAAGGGGGCAAACTGGCTACCGAAAAACTGTTTTTT. Its protein product is CASSQGGKLATEKLFF.

The rearrangement uses TRBV1 and TRBJ2-7; the table's TRBD1 call for D was not verified on the DNA. TRBV1 is deemed a pseudogene. This CDR3 has 19 residues. The chain's CDR3 is CTSRDTGQGVQRGSYEQYF. DNA of the CDR3: TGCACCAGCCGGGACACGGGACAGGGGGTGCAGCGGGGGTCCTACGAGCAGTACTTC.

This clone was seen more than once but under ten times. This sequence joins TRBV10-1 and TRBJ2-5; perhaps TRBD1 as D (5 bases). Germline loops: CDR1 WNHNN, CDR2 SYGVQD (reference sequence). Trimming removed 3 bases at V and 5 bases at J, with 19 bases between. The CDR3 is made up of 16 amino acids. CDR3 DNA: TGCGCCAGCAGTGACCCTCTTGGGGCCACAGTTGAGACCCAGTACTTC. Translating it yields CASSDPLGATVETQYF.